This TCR beta chain was sequenced in a study of T cells after yellow fever vaccination. This clonotype was seen more than once but under ten times. The germline V gene encodes CDR1 MGHRA and CDR2 YSYEKL. The CDR3 spans 14 residues. V lost 3 bases and J lost 5; bases outside the gene matches: 2. A single record per CDR3 protein comes from TCRdb applying MiXCR to the 5' RACE reads. The table shows 100,000 to 150,000 distinct CDR3 sequences, with roughly 10% occurring only once. The receptor was derived from a man aged 18 to 29 who received the YFV17D yellow fever vaccine. This chain connects TRBV4-1 to TRBJ2-1, with 9 bases identical to TRBD1. The starting material was CD8+ T cells sorted from PBMCs, obtained on the day of the yellow fever booster vaccination. The CDR3 reads CASSHRTGDNEQFF. Written as DNA, the CDR3 is TGCGCCAGCAGCCACAGGACAGGGGACAATGAGCAGTTCTTC.